The 22 T cell receptor beta chains given below trace back to one sample, sequenced in a study of PD-L1 blockade in urothelial cancer. Time point in this sample: pretreatment peripheral blood. Method: immunoSEQ multiplex PCR; TCRdb's copy keeps in-frame clones and lacks some. The table shows tens of thousands of clones, with about four fifths occurring only once. Sequencing was performed on PBMCs, taken around atezolizumab (anti-PD-L1) treatment. All receptors derive from an older man with urothelial cancer.

The gene calls are TRBV7-9 and TRBJ1-1, with a tentative D call TRBD1 (5 bases). The CDR3 is made up of 15 amino acids. Trimming took 3 bases from V and 4 from J, leaving 15 bases between them. Germline CDR1 reads SEHNR; CDR2 reads FQNEAQ (reference sequence). The CDR3 sequence: CASSFPRGGSTEAFF. In nucleotides, the CDR3 is TGTGCCAGCAGCTTCCCCCGCGGGGGTAGCACTGAAGCTTTCTTT.

The rearrangement joins TRBV29-1 to TRBJ1-1; D unclear. Trimming took 4 bases from V and 7 from J, leaving 19 bases between them. CDR1 and CDR2 (germline): SQVTM, ANQGSEA. This CDR3 has 14 amino acids. This CDR3 reads CSVGKVGPGVEAFF. The CDR3 DNA is TGCAGCGTTGGTAAGGTGGGTCCTGGAGTTGAAGCTTTCTTT.

This chain uses TRBV5-6 with TRBJ1-6; a weak D match, TRBD1 (6 bases). Germline CDR1 is SGHDT and CDR2 is YYEEEE. Trimming removed 3 bases at V and 9 bases at J, with 10 bases between. This CDR3 is built from 13 residues. CDR3 bases: TGTGCCAGCAGCTCACTACAGGGTTCACCCCTCCACTTT. Its translation: CASSSLQGSPLHF.

This clone was picked up a small number of times. The V call is TRBV7-9, the J call TRBJ2-6, with TRBD2 identical over 7 bases. The trim removed 4 bases at V and 4 bases at J, leaving 16 bases unmatched. CDR1 is SEHNR, CDR2 FQNEAQ, per germline (reference sequence). The CDR3 covers 19 residues. The DNA of the CDR3 is TGTGCCAGCAGCTCCGGACTAGGGAAGCGTGTGCGGGGGGCCAACGTCCTGACTTTC. Protein product: CASSSGLGKRVRGANVLTF.

In this sample, this clone turned up once. The genes are TRBV27 and TRBJ1-1, with 7 positions matching TRBD1. The CDR3 is 15 residues long. Germline-derived CDR1 and CDR2 are MNHEY and SMNVEV (reference sequence). Germline trimming cut 4 bases from V and 5 bases from J; bases unmatched to any gene: 10. The CDR3 is CASSSSTGLLTEAFF. The CDR3 DNA reads TGTGCCAGCAGTTCATCGACAGGGCTATTAACTGAAGCTTTCTTT.

The V and J genes are TRBV7-8 and TRBJ1-2; TRBD1 matches 9 bases. The length of the CDR3 is 17 residues. Germline trimming cut 5 bases from V and 1 base from J; bases unmatched to any gene: 11. Germline V gene lookup returns CDR1 SGHVS and CDR2 FQNEAQ. CDR3 in amino acids: CASSPGTGRTSNYGYTF. In nucleotides, the CDR3 is TGTGCCAGCAGCCCGGGGACAGGGCGGACTAGTAACTATGGCTACACCTTC.

The V gene is TRBV7-9, the J gene TRBJ2-7; 7 bases are shared with TRBD1. The CDR3 covers 14 residues. CDR1 is SEHNR, CDR2 FQNEAQ, per germline (reference sequence). V lost 5 bases to trimming and J lost 7 bases; unmatched junction nucleotides: 11. The CDR3 loop is CASSPFVTGREQYF. CDR3 in DNA: TGTGCCAGCAGCCCTTTTGTGACAGGGCGTGAGCAGTACTTC.

The chain is built from TRBV7-3 and TRBJ2-1; 10 bases are a match to TRBD2. This CDR3 spans 15 amino acids. Germline CDR1 is SGHTA and CDR2 is FQGTGA. V dropped 1 base and J dropped 10; count of bases not matched to a gene: 7. In DNA, the CDR3 is TGTGCCAGCAGCTTAAGGCTAGCGGGGGTACAGGAGCAGTTCTTC. This gives the protein CASSLRLAGVQEQFF.

V usage is TRBV28 and J usage is TRBJ1-1; 7 nucleotides line up with TRBD1. CDR1 MDHEN and CDR2 SYDVKM come from the germline V gene. This CDR3 has 17 residues. V was pared by 4 bases and J by 2 bases, with 13 bases of the junction left unmatched. The chain's CDR3 is CASSSSRDSGGNTEAFF. CDR3 DNA sequence: TGTGCCAGCAGTTCGTCCCGGGACAGTGGAGGTAACACTGAAGCTTTCTTT.

The V and J genes are TRBV14 and TRBJ1-1, with D possibly being TRBD1 (5 bases). Germline assignment: CDR1 SGHDN and CDR2 FVKESK. With 3 bases removed from V and 2 bases from J, the gap between germline ends came to 7 bases. The CDR3 runs to 13 residues. In nucleotides, the CDR3 is TGTGCCAGCAGCCATCAGGGTAACACTGAAGCTTTCTTT. Its translation is CASSHQGNTEAFF.

The chain couples TRBV5-1 to TRBJ1-1; 8 bases agree with TRBD1. The CDR3 is 15 residues long. The junction had 5 bases not matched to a gene; V was cut back by 0 bases and J by 4 bases. Germline lookup yields CDR1 SGHRS and CDR2 YFSETQ. CDR3 amino acids: CASSLGTGRATEAFF. Written as DNA, the CDR3 is TGCGCCAGCAGCTTGGGGACAGGGAGGGCCACTGAAGCTTTCTTT.

V usage is TRBV5-1 and J usage is TRBJ1-5; 8 bases align to TRBD1. J lost 0 bases, V lost 5 bases, and 7 bases had no gene match. The CDR3 is 16 residues long. The V gene's germline CDR1 is SGHRS and CDR2 YFSETQ. The CDR3 DNA sequence: TGCGCCAGCAGGGCTGGGACAGGCCTTAGCAATCAGCCCCAGCATTTT. Amino acid sequence: CASRAGTGLSNQPQHF. The full variable domain, with the rest looked up from reference TRBV5-1 and TRBJ1-5, is KAGVTQTPRYLIKTRGQQVTLSCSPISGHRSVSWYQQTPGQGLQFLFEYFSETQRNKGNFPGRFSGRQFSNSRSEMNVSTLELGDSALYLCASRAGTGLSNQPQHFGDGTRLSIL.

This chain uses TRBV9 with TRBJ2-3; D possibly corresponds to TRBD2 (6 bases). Trimming stripped 4 bases from V and 2 bases from J, with 14 bases between. Germline V gene data show CDR1 as SGDLS and CDR2 as YYNGEE. This CDR3 is 15 amino acids long. Written as DNA, the CDR3 is TGTGCCAGCAGCCCCACGGGGGTCACCACAGATACGCAGTATTTT. Translating gives CASSPTGVTTDTQYF.

The chain carries TRBV7-6 and TRBJ2-1; the D gene is possibly TRBD1 (6 bases). Per germline, CDR1 SGHVS and CDR2 FNYEAQ. The CDR3 has 16 amino acids. The germline V and J ends were trimmed by 5 bases and 1 base, with 15 bases remaining between them. In nucleotides, the CDR3 is TGTGCCAGCAGCCCTGGTGGGGGCATTTCCTACAATGAGCAGTTCTTC. As protein: CASSPGGGISYNEQFF.

The chain combines TRBV5-1 with TRBJ2-3; the D is unclear. V shed 4 bases and J shed 2 bases, with 11 bases lying between them. Germline CDR1 is SGHRS and CDR2 is YFSETQ. The CDR3 is made up of 14 amino acids. The CDR3 loop reads CASSVGGPTDTQYF. The CDR3 DNA reads TGCGCCAGCAGCGTGGGCGGCCCCACAGATACGCAGTATTTT.

This chain connects TRBV6-5 to TRBJ1-2; the D is unclear. This CDR3 has 12 residues. Per the germline V gene, CDR1 is MNHEY and CDR2 is SVGAGI. The V and J ends lost 6 bases and 4 bases respectively, with 9 bases between them. The CDR3 sequence: CASRDGLYGYTF. In DNA, the CDR3 is TGTGCCAGCAGGGACGGACTCTATGGCTACACCTTC.

This clone has a single count. V gene TRBV15 combines with J gene TRBJ1-4; unclear D gene. Between the trimmed V and J ends, which lost 5 bases and 4 bases, there was a span of 8 bases. The CDR3 has 13 residues. Germline CDR1 is LNHNV and CDR2 is YYDKDF (reference sequence). The CDR3 region is CATSSQLNEKLFF. The CDR3 DNA reads as TGTGCCACCAGCTCCCAACTTAATGAAAAACTGTTTTTT. Full variable domain (rest looked up from reference TRBV15 and TRBJ1-4): DAMVIQNPRYQVTQFGKPVTLSCSQTLNHNVMYWYQQKSSQAPKLLFHYYDKDFNNEADTPDNFQSRRPNTSFCFLDIRSPGLGDTAMYLCATSSQLNEKLFFGSGTQLSVL.

The chain uses TRBV5-1 and TRBJ2-3; 10 bases line up with TRBD2. CDR1 is SGHRS and CDR2 is YFSETQ in the germline V gene. V dropped 4 bases and J dropped 3; count of bases not matched to a gene: 5. The CDR3 has 15 amino acids. CDR3 nucleotide sequence: TGCGCCAGCAGCGGGACTAGCGTACTGACAGATACGCAGTATTTT. Translation gives CASSGTSVLTDTQYF.

This clone showed up just once. This chain links TRBV12-5 with TRBJ1-1; a weak D match, TRBD1 (6 bases). CDR1 and CDR2 (germline): LGHNT, FRNRAP. V was pared by 8 bases and J by 0 bases, with 25 bases between. This CDR3 region has 18 residues. In nucleotides, the CDR3 is TGTGCTAGTTCCAGGCTATTGGGGCAGGGGAAAATGAACACTGAAGCTTTCTTT. This encodes CASSRLLGQGKMNTEAFF.

On this clone itself: An end of the junction does not agree with germline; a read error may underlie this. J is TRBJ2-1 and V is TRBV25-1, with D possibly being TRBD1 (5 bases). This CDR3 contains 12 residues. From germline, CDR1 is MGHDK and CDR2 SYGVNS. The CDR3 sequence: CASSEFRPRVIF. CDR3 bases: TGTGCCAGCAGTGAATTTCGGCCCAGGGTTATCTTC.

This clone showed up just a few times. V gene TRBV6-5 combines with J gene TRBJ1-2; possibly TRBD1 for D (6 bases). Trimming stripped 5 bases from V and 4 bases from J, with 11 bases between. This CDR3 contains 13 residues. Germline V gene sequence: CDR1 MNHEY, CDR2 SVGAGI. The CDR3 DNA reads TGTGCCAGCAGTCCGACAGGTACCTATGGCTACACCTTC. This gives the protein CASSPTGTYGYTF.

The rearrangement joins TRBV7-9 to TRBJ2-7; perhaps TRBD2 as D (6 bases). Germline CDR1 and CDR2: SEHNR and FQNEAQ (reference sequence). Trimming took off 5 bases at V and 3 bases at J, with 8 bases between the two ends. This CDR3 is built from 12 residues. CDR3 sequence: CASSTGVYEQYF. CDR3 nucleotides: TGTGCCAGCAGCACGGGGGTCTACGAGCAGTACTTC.